The 11 T cell receptor beta chains below were found in one sample sequenced in a study of cytomegalovirus exposure and HLA in healthy donors. In the PCR, 60 Vbeta and 13 Jbeta primers were used. Assay: immunoSEQ multiplex PCR; the TCRdb copy retains only in-frame clones and omits some. The sample holds 150,000 to 200,000 clones, 75% to 90% seen once. The sample consisted of PBMCs. The source is a boy between 2 and 10 years old in good health and CMV-seronegative.

On this clone itself: A junction boundary mismatches the germline segment, possibly from a read error. At the DNA level, this CDR3 is encoded by other sequences in the same sample as well. The chain links TRBV6-1 to TRBJ1-6; possible D gene TRBD1, 5 bases. The CDR3 has 13 residues. Germline CDR1 and CDR2: MNHNS and SASEGT. CDR3 sequence: CASSETANSPLHF. The DNA for the CDR3 is TGTGCCAGCAGTGAGACAGCGAATTCCCCCCTCCACTTT.

V is TRBV7-9 and J is TRBJ1-3; TRBD1 matches at 7 bases. Losses at the gene ends were 5 bases for V and 0 bases for J; bases not matched to a gene: 4. Germline-derived CDR1 and CDR2 are SEHNR and FQNEAQ (reference sequence). This CDR3 has 15 residues. The DNA of the CDR3 is TGTGCCAGCAGCGGCAGGGACAGCTCTGGAAACACCATATATTTT. Protein sequence: CASSGRDSSGNTIYF.

This rearrangement joins TRBV7-3 to TRBJ2-6; perhaps TRBD1 as D (6 bases). Germline V gene lookup returns CDR1 SGHTA and CDR2 FQGTGA. V was pared by 5 bases and J by 2 bases, with 13 bases between. The CDR3 length is 16 residues. CDR3 sequence reads: CASSPPHRAGANVLTF. The DNA for the CDR3 is TGTGCCAGCAGCCCACCCCACAGGGCTGGGGCCAACGTCCTGACTTTC. Full variable domain (remainder filled in from reference TRBV7-3 and TRBJ2-6): GAGVSQTPSNKVTEKGKYVELRCDPISGHTALYWYRQSLGQGPEFLIYFQGTGAADDSGLPNDRFFAVRPEGSVSTLKIQRTERGDSAVYLCASSPPHRAGANVLTFGAGSRLTVL.

V gene TRBV6-5 combines with J gene TRBJ1-2; 7 nucleotides align to TRBD1. Unmatched junction bases numbered 10, after V lost 6 bases and J lost 6 bases. CDR1 and CDR2 (germline): MNHEY, SVGAGI. The CDR3 runs 14 residues. CDR3 DNA: TGTGCCAGCAGGGGGTTCAGGGGGGAGAATGGCTACACCTTC. This sequence encodes CASRGFRGENGYTF.

The CDR3 protein is CATSRRDSSTTEAFF. The DNA of the CDR3 is TGTGCCACCAGCCGGAGGGACAGTAGTACCACTGAAGCTTTCTTT. The chain recombines TRBV15 with TRBJ1-1, with 7 nucleotides matching TRBD1. The V gene's germline CDR1 is LNHNV and CDR2 YYDKDF (reference sequence). After removal of 5 bases from V and 4 bases from J, the junction contained 10 bases not matched to a gene. This CDR3 comprises 15 residues.

The CDR3 sequence is CASSQGANQPQHF. The DNA for the CDR3 is TGTGCCAGCAGTCAGGGGGCCAATCAGCCCCAGCATTTT. The rearrangement links TRBV7-3 to TRBJ1-5; 8 nucleotides align to TRBD1. Germline V gene lookup returns CDR1 SGHTA and CDR2 FQGTGA. V lost 6 bases and J lost 3; bases outside the gene matches: 1. This CDR3 region has 13 residues.

CDR3 region: CASSESNLMKPLHF. The CDR3, as DNA: TGCGCCAGCAGTGAGTCGAACTTAATGAAACCCCTCCACTTT. This chain uses TRBV10-2 with TRBJ1-6; D is ambiguous. This CDR3 region has 14 residues. V lost 0 bases and J 12 bases, leaving 12 bases between the germline ends. From germline, CDR1 is WSHSY and CDR2 SAAADI.

The chain combines TRBV7-9 with TRBJ2-5, with D possibly TRBD2 on 5 matching bases. Trimming pared 1 base from V and 11 bases from J, leaving 17 bases between. The CDR3 consists of 14 residues. CDR1 and CDR2 from the germline V gene are SEHNR and FQNEAQ (reference sequence). The chain's CDR3 is CASSLGGSAEEQYF. The DNA for the CDR3 is TGTGCCAGCAGCTTAGGAGGGTCGGCTGAGGAGCAGTACTTC.

This clone came up a few times. The chain recombines TRBV7-7 with TRBJ2-3; 9 bases line up with TRBD2. This CDR3 region has 15 residues. V shed 3 bases, J shed 5 bases, and the junction held 6 bases outside the gene matches. The germline gives CDR1 SSHAT, CDR2 FNYEAQ (reference sequence). The CDR3 bases are TGTGCCAGCAGCTTCAGGGCTAGCGGGGAAGATACGCAGTATTTT. Translating it yields CASSFRASGEDTQYF. Using reference TRBV7-7 and TRBJ2-3 for the parts outside the CDR3, the full variable domain is GAGVSQSPRYKVTKRGQDVTLRCDPISSHATLYWYQQALGQGPEFLTYFNYEAQPDKSGLPSDRFSAERPEGSISTLTIQRTEQRDSAMYRCASSFRASGEDTQYFGPGTRLTVL.

This rearrangement joins TRBV15 to TRBJ2-7, with a weak D call TRBD1 (5 bases). Trimming pared 0 bases from V and 4 bases from J, leaving 16 bases between. The CDR3 has 16 amino acids. The V gene's germline CDR1 is LNHNV and CDR2 YYDKDF (reference sequence). The CDR3 coding sequence is TGTGCCACCAGCAGAGATCTCCGACAGACCCTATACGAGCAGTACTTC. Its protein is CATSRDLRQTLYEQYF.

This clone was seen more than once but under ten times. The chain recombines TRBV27 with TRBJ1-3, with unresolved D. V shed 5 bases and J shed 4 bases, with 9 bases lying between them. This CDR3 region has 13 residues. Looked up from germline, CDR1 is MNHEY and CDR2 is SMNVEV (reference sequence). The CDR3 coding sequence is TGTGCCAGCAGTCGAACAAAGGGAAACACCATATATTTT. As protein: CASSRTKGNTIYF.